This T cell receptor beta chain was identified during a study of shared clonotypes between healthy human individuals. This clone was found a few times. The assay was immunoSEQ multiplex PCR, and TCRdb's table has in-frame clones only and misses some. The sample records some 680,000 clones, 73% being singletons. The V end lost 3 bases, the J end lost 2 bases, and 17 bases lay between the germline ends. Germline CDR1 and CDR2: LNHDA and SQIVND (reference sequence). The CDR3 extends over 16 amino acids. The chain is built from TRBV19 and TRBJ2-7; tentative D call: TRBD2 (6 bases). The sequence came from a woman in her thirties in good health. The sequenced sample consisted of memory CD4+ T cells sorted from blood. Described subset: CD45RA-negative fraction. Here the CDR3 reads CASSITGTQRAYEQYF. CDR3 DNA sequence: TGTGCCAGTAGTATTACCGGGACCCAGCGGGCCTACGAGCAGTACTTC.